What follows are 17 T cell receptor beta chains derived from one specimen sequenced in a study of blood T cell repertoires in COVID-19. The repertoire was sequenced with immunoSEQ multiplex PCR; TCRdb's copy has only in-frame clones and lacks some. Of approximately 29,000 clones listed, around nine tenths are singletons. The sequenced material came from peripheral blood. These receptors were taken from a man in his 70s with active COVID-19.

The V gene is TRBV28, the J gene TRBJ2-3; TRBD2 agrees at 8 bases. The length of the CDR3 is 16 residues. V trimming: 4 bases; J trimming: 4 bases; junction bases outside the gene matches: 10. Germline CDR1 and CDR2: MDHEN and SYDVKM. The CDR3 coding sequence is TGTGCCAGCAGTTCCCCCGGGACTAGAACCCCAGATACGCAGTATTTT. Its translation is CASSSPGTRTPDTQYF.

The genes are TRBV11-2 and TRBJ2-7; D is possibly TRBD1 (5 bases). The CDR3 loop spans 13 amino acids. Germline V gene lookup returns CDR1 SGHAT and CDR2 FQNNGV. The V end lost 1 base, the J end lost 3 bases, and 7 bases lay between the germline ends. CDR3 sequence (DNA): TGTGCCAGCAGCTTAGGGACACTCTACGAGCAGTACTTC. It encodes CASSLGTLYEQYF.

J is TRBJ2-3 and V is TRBV10-3, with D perhaps matching TRBD2 (6 bases). Germline CDR1 and CDR2: ENHRY and SYGVKD. The CDR3 extends over 16 amino acids. The V end lost 5 bases, the J end lost 0 bases, and 15 bases lay between the germline ends. CDR3 nucleotides: TGTGCCATCAGTTCCCACGGGGGTAGTAGCACAGATACGCAGTATTTT. Its protein is CAISSHGGSSTDTQYF.

The V call is TRBV19, the J call TRBJ1-4; D is perhaps TRBD1 (6 bases). The CDR3 spans 16 residues. The germline V gene has CDR1 LNHDA and CDR2 SQIVND (reference sequence). V lost 5 bases, J lost 6 bases, and 19 bases lay in between. The CDR3 region has the DNA TGTGCCAGTAGTCCAGAAGGACAAGGGGGAGATGAAAAACTGTTTTTT. Encoded protein: CASSPEGQGGDEKLFF.

The genes are TRBV12-2 and TRBJ2-2; no DNA check was done on the table's D call, TRBD1. TRBV12-2 is annotated as a pseudogene. This CDR3 is 16 amino acids long. The CDR3 is CASRPRQGKATGELFF. The CDR3 DNA is TGTGCAAGTCGACCCCGACAGGGAAAGGCCACCGGGGAGCTGTTTTTT.

This clone appeared a few times. The CDR3 DNA follows: TGTGCCAGCAGCCGGACCCGAGGGCCGAACACCGGGGAGCTGTTTTTT. It translates to CASSRTRGPNTGELFF. The V and J genes are TRBV7-9 and TRBJ2-2; D is perhaps TRBD2 (5 bases). CDR3 size: 16 residues. Germline V gene data show CDR1 as SEHNR and CDR2 as FQNEAQ (reference sequence). Trimming pared 5 bases from V and 0 bases from J, leaving 13 bases between.

In this sample, this clone turned up once. The V gene is TRBV6-5, the J gene TRBJ2-7; TRBD1 is a possible D gene (6 bases). Between the trimmed V and J ends, which lost 5 bases and 3 bases, there was a span of 14 bases. The germline V gene encodes CDR1 MNHEY and CDR2 SVGAGI. The CDR3 loop spans 14 amino acids. In DNA, the CDR3 is TGTGCCAGCAGTCTTCGAATGGACAGCTACGAGCAGTACTTC. Protein product: CASSLRMDSYEQYF.

This chain connects TRBV27 to TRBJ2-1; TRBD2 aligns across 11 bases. The J segment lost 7 bases and the V segment lost 5 bases, leaving 7 bases of the junction unmatched. CDR1 and CDR2 (germline): MNHEY, SMNVEV (reference sequence). The CDR3 length is 15 residues. CDR3 coding DNA: TGTGCCAGCAGTGCTTTAGCGGGAGGGGGAAATGAGCAGTTCTTC. Amino acids: CASSALAGGGNEQFF.

A note on this clone: The germline gene is not matched at one end of the junction; a read error may be the cause. The chain combines TRBV7-7 with TRBJ2-5; D remains ambiguous. From germline, CDR1 is SSHAT and CDR2 FNYEAQ (reference sequence). The CDR3 spans 13 residues. CDR3 region: CASSFRLQETQYF. As DNA, the CDR3 is TGTGCTAGCAGCTTCCGACTGCAAGAGACCCAGTACTTC.

This clone occurred once. This sequence joins TRBV15 and TRBJ1-3; D gene unclear. Trimming stripped 1 base from V and 0 bases from J, with 10 bases between. CDR1 LNHNV and CDR2 YYDKDF come from the germline V gene (reference sequence). CDR3 length equals 16 residues. CDR3 DNA sequence: TGTGCCACCAGCAGAGCTTCACAGATCTCTGGAAACACCATATATTTT. It codes for CATSRASQISGNTIYF. The full variable domain, rest sourced from reference TRBV15 and TRBJ1-3, is DAMVIQNPRYQVTQFGKPVTLSCSQTLNHNVMYWYQQKSSQAPKLLFHYYDKDFNNEADTPDNFQSRRPNTSFCFLDIRSPGLGDTAMYLCATSRASQISGNTIYFGEGSWLTVV.

This clone appeared once. The rearrangement uses TRBV19 and TRBJ2-2; 9 bases map to TRBD2. Germline trimming cut 4 bases from V and 4 bases from J; bases unmatched to any gene: 10. The CDR3 is made up of 17 amino acids. Germline V lookup: CDR1 LNHDA, CDR2 SQIVND (reference sequence). The DNA for the CDR3 is TGTGCCAGTAGTACCTTCATTAGCGGGAGAGGCACCGGGGAGCTGTTTTTT. The encoded protein is CASSTFISGRGTGELFF.

The chain couples TRBV11-2 to TRBJ2-5, with a possible D match to TRBD1 (6 bases). The length of the CDR3 is 15 residues. Germline CDR1 SGHAT, CDR2 FQNNGV. V shed 1 base and J shed 2 bases, with 11 bases lying between them. This chain's CDR3 is CASSLGGDTQETQYF. As DNA, the CDR3 is TGTGCCAGCAGCTTAGGAGGGGACACACAAGAGACCCAGTACTTC.

The chain employs TRBV6-2 or TRBV6-3 and TRBJ2-5; D is possibly TRBD1 (6 bases). Germline-derived CDR1 and CDR2 are MNHEY and SVGEGT. The CDR3 has 15 amino acids. Trimming took 5 bases from V and 5 from J, leaving 18 bases between them. CDR3 amino acids: CASSRRRGRSETQYF. The DNA of the CDR3 is TGTGCCAGCAGTAGACGCAGGGGACGGAGTGAGACCCAGTACTTC.

The chain is built from TRBV30 and TRBJ2-7, with 9 bases aligning to TRBD2. Germline CDR1 and CDR2: GTSNPN and SVGIG (reference sequence). V shed 1 base and J 4 bases; nucleotides not matched to a gene: 11. The length of the CDR3 is 16 residues. This CDR3 reads CAWSGPSGAQGYEQYF. Here the CDR3 DNA reads TGTGCCTGGAGTGGGCCTAGCGGGGCTCAGGGGTACGAGCAGTACTTC.

This clone has just one count. The rearrangement joins TRBV11-1 to TRBJ2-1, with TRBD2 as a possible D gene (5 bases). V gave up 0 bases and J gave up 8 bases, with 11 bases separating them. The CDR3 has 14 residues. Germline CDR1 and CDR2: SGHAT and FQDESV (reference sequence). CDR3 coding DNA: TGTGCCAGCAGCTTAGCCCCACGCGGGCATGAGCAGTTCTTC. Amino acid sequence: CASSLAPRGHEQFF.

This chain links TRBV3-1 (or the pseudogene TRBV3-2) with TRBJ2-5; 13 bases agree with TRBD2. Germline V gene data show CDR1 as LGHDT and CDR2 as YNNKEL (reference sequence). This CDR3 spans 17 amino acids. After removal of 0 bases from V and 4 bases from J, the junction contained 5 bases not matched to a gene. In nucleotides, the CDR3 is TGTGCCAGCAGCCAAGATTGGACTAGCGGGAGAGGAGAGACCCAGTACTTC. This sequence encodes CASSQDWTSGRGETQYF.

The CDR3 bases are TGTGCCAGCTCGCTACAGGTGAACACTGAAGCTTTCTTT. This codes for CASSLQVNTEAFF. The chain links TRBV18 to TRBJ1-1, with D perhaps matching TRBD1 (5 bases). The CDR3 runs to 13 residues. Trimming took 6 bases from V and 0 from J, leaving 8 bases between them. Per germline, CDR1 KGHSH and CDR2 LQKENI.